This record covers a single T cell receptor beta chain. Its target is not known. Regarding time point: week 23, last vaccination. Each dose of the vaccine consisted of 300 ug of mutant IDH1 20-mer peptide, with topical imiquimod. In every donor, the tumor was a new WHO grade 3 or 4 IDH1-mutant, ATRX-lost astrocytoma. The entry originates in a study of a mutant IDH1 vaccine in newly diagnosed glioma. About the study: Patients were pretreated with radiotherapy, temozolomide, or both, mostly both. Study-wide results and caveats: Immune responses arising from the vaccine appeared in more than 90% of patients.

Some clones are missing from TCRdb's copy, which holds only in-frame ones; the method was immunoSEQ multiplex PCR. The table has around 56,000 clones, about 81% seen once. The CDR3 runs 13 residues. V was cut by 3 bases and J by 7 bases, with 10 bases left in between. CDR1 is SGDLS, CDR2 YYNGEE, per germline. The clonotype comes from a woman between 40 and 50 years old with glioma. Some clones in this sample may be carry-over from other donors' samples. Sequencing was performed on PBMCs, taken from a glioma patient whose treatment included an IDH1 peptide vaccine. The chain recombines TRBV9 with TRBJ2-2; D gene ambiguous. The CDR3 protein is CASSAQFHGELFF. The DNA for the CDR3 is TGTGCCAGCAGCGCCCAGTTTCACGGGGAGCTGTTTTTT.